Below, one T cell receptor (beta chain) is given with its context. What it binds is not known. This sample was taken from a study of blood T cells in healthy people across ages. Findings and limits, study-wide: Long-lived and aged donors differed, with more naive CD4+ cells and higher diversity in the long-lived.

Sample-barcoded 5' priming and a J-beta primer mix drove a second PCR of about 7 to 12 cycles. TCRdb re-derived calls from the 5' RACE reads in MiXCR, one entry per CDR3 protein. The data show 1 million or so distinct CDR3 sequences, almost 25% seen once. Germline V gene lookup returns CDR1 MNHEY and CDR2 SVGEGT. The J segment lost 7 bases and the V segment lost 5 bases, leaving 15 bases of the junction unmatched. The CDR3 runs 17 residues. These data also featured in a second study, about T cells of mothers and their children. That paper states: Reads obtained per mother exceeded 8 million TCR beta CDR3 reads, with roughly 3.1 million obtained per child. No persistent microchimeric T cell clones were detected.

Sequencing input: blood. This sequence originates from a girl under 10 years old in good health. This rearrangement joins TRBV6-2 or TRBV6-3 to TRBJ1-5; 9 positions agree with TRBD1. Here the CDR3 reads CASSTRPGTGFGQPQHF. CDR3 sequence (DNA): TGTGCCAGCAGTACTCGTCCCGGGACAGGGTTCGGGCAGCCCCAGCATTTT.